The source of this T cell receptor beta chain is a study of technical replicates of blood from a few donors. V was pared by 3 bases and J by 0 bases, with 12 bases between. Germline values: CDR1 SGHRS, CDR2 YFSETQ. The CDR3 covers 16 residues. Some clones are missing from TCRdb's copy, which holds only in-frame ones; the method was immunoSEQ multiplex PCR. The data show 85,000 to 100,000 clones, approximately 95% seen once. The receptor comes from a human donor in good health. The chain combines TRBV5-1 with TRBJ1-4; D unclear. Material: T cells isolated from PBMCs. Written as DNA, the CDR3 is TGCGCCAGCAGCTCGGCGCCCCTAGCAACTAATGAAAAACTGTTTTTT. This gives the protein CASSSAPLATNEKLFF.